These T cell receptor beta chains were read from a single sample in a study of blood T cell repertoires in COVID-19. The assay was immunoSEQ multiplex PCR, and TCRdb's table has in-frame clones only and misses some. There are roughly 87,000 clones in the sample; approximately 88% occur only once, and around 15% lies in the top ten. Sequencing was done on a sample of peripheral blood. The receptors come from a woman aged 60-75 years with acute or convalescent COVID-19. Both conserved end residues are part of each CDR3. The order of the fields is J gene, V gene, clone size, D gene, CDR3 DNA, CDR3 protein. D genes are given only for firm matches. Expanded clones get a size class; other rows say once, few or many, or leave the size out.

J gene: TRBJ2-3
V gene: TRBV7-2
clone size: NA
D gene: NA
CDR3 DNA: TGTGCCAGCAGCTTAGATGGCGGGGTCACAGATACGCAGTATTTT
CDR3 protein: CASSLDGGVTDTQYF

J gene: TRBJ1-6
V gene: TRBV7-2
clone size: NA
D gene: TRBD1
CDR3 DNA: TGTGCCAGCAGCTTAGCGACAGGGCGCTATAATTCACCCCTCCACTTT
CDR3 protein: CASSLATGRYNSPLHF

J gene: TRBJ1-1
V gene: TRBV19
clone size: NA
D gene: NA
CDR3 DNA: TGTGCCAGTACCCTATCATTTCAGGGGAAGCGGTGGACGAACACTGAAGCTTTCTTT
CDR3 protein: CASTLSFQGKRWTNTEAFF

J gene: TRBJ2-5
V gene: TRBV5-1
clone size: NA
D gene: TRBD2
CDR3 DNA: TGCGCCAGCAGCGCCGGGGGGGCTAGAGAGACCCAGTACTTC
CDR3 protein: CASSAGGARETQYF

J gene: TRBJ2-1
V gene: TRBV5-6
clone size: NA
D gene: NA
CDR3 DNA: TGTGCCAGCAGCCCTCTCCAGGAGAGGGTGTCTAACAATGAGCAGTTCTTC
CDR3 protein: CASSPLQERVSNNEQFF

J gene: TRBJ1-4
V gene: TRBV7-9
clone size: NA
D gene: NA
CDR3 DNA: TGTGCCAGCAGCCCAGTGTTGGGGCTAGGAGAAAAACTGTTTTTT
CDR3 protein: CASSPVLGLGEKLFF

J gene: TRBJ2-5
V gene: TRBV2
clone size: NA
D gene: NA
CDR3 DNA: TGTGCCAGCAGTGTTCGTGCGGGCGAGACCCAGTACTTC
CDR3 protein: CASSVRAGETQYF

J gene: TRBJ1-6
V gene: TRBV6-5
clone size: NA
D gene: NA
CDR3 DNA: TGTGCCAGCAGTTACTCGGGGAGCTCCTATAATTCACCCCTCCACTTT
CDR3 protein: CASSYSGSSYNSPLHF

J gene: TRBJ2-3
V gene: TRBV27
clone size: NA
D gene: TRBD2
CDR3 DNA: TGTGCCAGCAGCCTTCCTAGCGGGGGGGCAGATACGCAGTATTTT
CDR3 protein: CASSLPSGGADTQYF

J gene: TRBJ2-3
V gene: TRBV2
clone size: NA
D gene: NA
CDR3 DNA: TGTGCCAGCAAAAGTGGCGGAGGGGCCGGGGATACGCAGTATTTT
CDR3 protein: CASKSGGGAGDTQYF

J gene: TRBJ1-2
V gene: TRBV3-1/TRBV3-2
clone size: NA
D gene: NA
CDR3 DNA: TGTGCCAGCAGCCAGAAGGGGGATCGCACCTTC
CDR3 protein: CASSQKGDRTF

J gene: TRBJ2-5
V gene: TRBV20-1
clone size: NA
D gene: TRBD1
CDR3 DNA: TGCAGCGGGACAGCCCAAGAGACCCAGTACTTC
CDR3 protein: CSGTAQETQYF

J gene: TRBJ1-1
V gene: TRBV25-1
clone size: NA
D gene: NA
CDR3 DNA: TGTGCCAGCAGTGATCAACGGACAGACAACACTGAAGCTTTCTTT
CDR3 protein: CASSDQRTDNTEAFF

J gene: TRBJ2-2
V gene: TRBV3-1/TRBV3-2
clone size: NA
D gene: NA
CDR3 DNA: TGTGCCAGCAGCCGAAGGAGGGGGCCCACCGGGGAGCTGTTTTTT
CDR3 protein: CASSRRRGPTGELFF

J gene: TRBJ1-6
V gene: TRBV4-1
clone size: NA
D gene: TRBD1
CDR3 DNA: TGCGCCAGCAGCCGACAGGGTTCACCCCTCCACTTT
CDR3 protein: CASSRQGSPLHF

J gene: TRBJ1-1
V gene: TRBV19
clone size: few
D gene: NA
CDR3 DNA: TGTGCCACCCTGGGGCGGCTGAACACTGAAGCTTTCTTT
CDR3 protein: CATLGRLNTEAFF

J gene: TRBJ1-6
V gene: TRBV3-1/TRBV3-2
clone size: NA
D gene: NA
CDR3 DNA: TGTGCCAGCGGCGGGGTTTTTAGTGACTCACCCCTCCACTTT
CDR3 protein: CASGGVFSDSPLHF

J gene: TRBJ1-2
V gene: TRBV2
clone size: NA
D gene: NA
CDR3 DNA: TGTGCCAGCAGCGGAGGCTATGGCTACACCTTC
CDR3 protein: CASSGGYGYTF

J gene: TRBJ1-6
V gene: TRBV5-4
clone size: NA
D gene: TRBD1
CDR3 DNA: TGTGCCAGCAGCTTGACAGGGGTTCCACCCCTCCACTTT
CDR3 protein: CASSLTGVPPLHF

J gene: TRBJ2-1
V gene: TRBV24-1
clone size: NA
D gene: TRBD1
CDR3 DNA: TGTGCCACCGGACAGGGGACCTACAATGAGCAGTTCTTC
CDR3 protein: CATGQGTYNEQFF

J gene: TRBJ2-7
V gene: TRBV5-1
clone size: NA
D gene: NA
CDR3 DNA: TGCGCCAGCAGCCTGGGACTGTCTAGGAACGAGCAGTACTTC
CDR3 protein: CASSLGLSRNEQYF

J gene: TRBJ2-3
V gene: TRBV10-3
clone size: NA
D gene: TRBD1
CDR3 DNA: TGTGCCATCAGTGACCAGGGGGATGTAGATACGCAGTATTTT
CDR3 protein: CAISDQGDVDTQYF

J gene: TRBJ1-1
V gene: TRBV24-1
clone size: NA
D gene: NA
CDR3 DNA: TGTGCCACCAGTGATGCGGACGGACATGGGAACACTGAAGCTTTCTTT
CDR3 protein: CATSDADGHGNTEAFF

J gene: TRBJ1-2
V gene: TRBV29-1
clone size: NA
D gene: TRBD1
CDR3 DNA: TGCAGCGGATCGGGACAGGGCAGCTACACCTTC
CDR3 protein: CSGSGQGSYTF

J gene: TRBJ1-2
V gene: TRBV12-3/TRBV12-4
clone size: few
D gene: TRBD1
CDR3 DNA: TGTGCCAGCGGCGACAGGGGGAGATATGGCTACACCTTC
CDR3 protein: CASGDRGRYGYTF

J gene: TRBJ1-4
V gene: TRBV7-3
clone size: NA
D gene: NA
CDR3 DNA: TGTGCCAGCAGCGTCTCAGGGTCTACTAATGAAAAACTGTTTTTT
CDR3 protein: CASSVSGSTNEKLFF

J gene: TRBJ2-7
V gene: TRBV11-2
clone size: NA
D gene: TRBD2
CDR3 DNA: TGTGCCAGCAGAAGAGTAGCGGGGGACCTCTACGAGCAGTACTTT
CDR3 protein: CASRRVAGDLYEQYF

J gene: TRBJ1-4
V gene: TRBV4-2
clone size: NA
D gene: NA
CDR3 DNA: TGTGCCAGCAGCCAAGGACGCCCCCCGGGGAATGAAAAACTGTTTTTT
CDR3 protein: CASSQGRPPGNEKLFF

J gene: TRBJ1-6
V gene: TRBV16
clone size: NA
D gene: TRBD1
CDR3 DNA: TGTGCCAGCAGCCCCGGGGACAGGGATTCACCCCTCCACTTT
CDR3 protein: CASSPGDRDSPLHF

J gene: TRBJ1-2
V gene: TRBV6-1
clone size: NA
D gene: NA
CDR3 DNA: TGTGCCAGCAGTGAAGCTTCAGGGTTCTATGGCTACACCTTC
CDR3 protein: CASSEASGFYGYTF

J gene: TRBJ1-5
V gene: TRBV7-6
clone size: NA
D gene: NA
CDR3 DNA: TGTGCCAGCAGCTTAGGTCCAGGACAGCCCCAGCATTTT
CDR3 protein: CASSLGPGQPQHF

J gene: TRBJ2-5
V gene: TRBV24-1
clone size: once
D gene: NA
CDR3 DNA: TGTGCCACCAGTGTCAACACGGCGGTTCAAGAGACCCAGTACTTC
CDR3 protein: CATSVNTAVQETQYF

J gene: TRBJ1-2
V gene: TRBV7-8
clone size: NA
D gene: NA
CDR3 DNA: TGTGCCAGCAGCTGGGCAGCAGGGGCAAACTATGGCTACACCTTC
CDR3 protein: CASSWAAGANYGYTF

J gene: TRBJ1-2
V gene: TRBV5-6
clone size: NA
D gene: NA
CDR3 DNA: TGTGCCAGCAGTCTAACAGGCTATGGCTACACCTTC
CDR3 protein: CASSLTGYGYTF

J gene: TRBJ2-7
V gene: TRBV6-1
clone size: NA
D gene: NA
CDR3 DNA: TGTGCCAGCAGTGAATTGAGGTACGAGCAGTACTTC
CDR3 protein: CASSELRYEQYF

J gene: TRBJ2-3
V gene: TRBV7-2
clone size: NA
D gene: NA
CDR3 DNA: TGTGCCAGCAGATACAGGGTAGTCACAGATACGCAGTATTTT
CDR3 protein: CASRYRVVTDTQYF

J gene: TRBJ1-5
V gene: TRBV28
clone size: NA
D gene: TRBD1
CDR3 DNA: TGTGCCAGCAGATTCAGGGGGAGTCAGCCCCAGCATTTT
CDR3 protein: CASRFRGSQPQHF

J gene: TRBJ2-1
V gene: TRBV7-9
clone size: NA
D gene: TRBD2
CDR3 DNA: TGTGCCAGCAGCCCGGCTAGCGGGGTCAATGAGCAGTTCTTC
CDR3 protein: CASSPASGVNEQFF

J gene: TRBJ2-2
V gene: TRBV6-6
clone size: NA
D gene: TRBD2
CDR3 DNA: TGTGCCAGCAGTAAGACTAGCGGGGGGACCACCGGGGAGCTGTTTTTT
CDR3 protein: CASSKTSGGTTGELFF

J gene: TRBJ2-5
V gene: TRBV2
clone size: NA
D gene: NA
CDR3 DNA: TGTGCCAGCAGGGACTGGTCAGCAGGCCAAGAGACCCAGTACTTC
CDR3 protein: CASRDWSAGQETQYF

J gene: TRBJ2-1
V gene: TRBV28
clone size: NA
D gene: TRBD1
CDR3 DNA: TGTGCCAGCAGGTTAGCGCCCCTACGACAGGGGCGAGAGCAGTTCTTC
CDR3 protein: CASRLAPLRQGREQFF

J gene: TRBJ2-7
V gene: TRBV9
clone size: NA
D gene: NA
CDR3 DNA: TGTGCCAGCAGCGTGGAGGACGGGTCCTACGAGCAGTACTTC
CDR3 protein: CASSVEDGSYEQYF

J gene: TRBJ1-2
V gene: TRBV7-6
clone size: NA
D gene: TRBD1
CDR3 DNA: TGTGCCAGCAGCTCCTACAGGGGCTATGGCTACACCTTC
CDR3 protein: CASSSYRGYGYTF

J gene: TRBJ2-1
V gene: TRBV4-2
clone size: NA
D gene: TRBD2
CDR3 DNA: TGTGCCAGCAGCCCACTAGCGGGGTACTTGAATGAGCAGTTCTTC
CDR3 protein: CASSPLAGYLNEQFF

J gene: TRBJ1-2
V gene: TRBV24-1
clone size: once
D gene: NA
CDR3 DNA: TGTGCCACCAGTGGAGGACTTTATGACTATGGCTACACCTTC
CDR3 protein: CATSGGLYDYGYTF